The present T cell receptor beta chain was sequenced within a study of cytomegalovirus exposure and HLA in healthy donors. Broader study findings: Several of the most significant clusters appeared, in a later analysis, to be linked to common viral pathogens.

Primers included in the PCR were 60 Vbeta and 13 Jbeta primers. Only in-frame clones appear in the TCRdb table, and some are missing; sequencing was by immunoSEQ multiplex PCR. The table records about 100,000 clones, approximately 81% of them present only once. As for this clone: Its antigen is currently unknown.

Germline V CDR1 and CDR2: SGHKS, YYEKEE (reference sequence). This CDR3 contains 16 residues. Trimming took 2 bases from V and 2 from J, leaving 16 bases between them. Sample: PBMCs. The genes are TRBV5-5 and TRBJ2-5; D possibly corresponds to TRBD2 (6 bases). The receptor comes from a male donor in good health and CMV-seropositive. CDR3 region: CASSLTSGSNQETQYF. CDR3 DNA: TGTGCCAGCAGCTTAACGAGCGGGTCAAATCAAGAGACCCAGTACTTC.